A single sample gave rise to the 27 T cell receptor beta chains below, sequenced in a study of CD8+ T cells in alopecia areata. Extracted from the samples, RNA was reverse transcribed into cDNA to serve as the sequencing template. Libraries were prepared by immunoSEQ multiplex PCR; TCRdb keeps only in-frame clonotypes and omits some of them. The sample comprises 110,000 or so clones, around 55% of which are singletons, and more than 20% rests with the top ten. Sequencing was carried out using CD8+ T cells sorted from blood. Receptors originate from a human donor in good health.

The genes are TRBV19 and TRBJ1-1; D gene uncertain. Germline CDR1 and CDR2: LNHDA and SQIVND (reference sequence). V was trimmed by 6 bases and J by 0 bases, leaving 11 bases between them. The CDR3 runs to 14 residues. The CDR3 region has the DNA TGTGCCAGTAGCCTGATGTCGGTGAACACTGAAGCTTTCTTT. Protein: CASSLMSVNTEAFF.

Details on this clone: The same CDR3 is also encoded by other DNA sequences in this sample. V gene TRBV5-6 combines with J gene TRBJ2-5; D uncertain. This CDR3 spans 11 amino acids. Germline assignment: CDR1 SGHDT and CDR2 YYEEEE. V was clipped by 2 bases and J by 1 base, with 0 bases between them. In DNA, the CDR3 is TGTGCCAGCAGCTTCCAAGAGACCCAGTACTTC. Its translation is CASSFQETQYF.

Here the CDR3 DNA reads TGTGCCAGCAGCTTAGTGGCGGGGCTGGGAGAGACCCAGTACTTC. It translates to CASSLVAGLGETQYF. J is TRBJ2-5 and V is TRBV11-2; D is perhaps TRBD2 (6 bases). Deletions cut 1 base from V and 4 bases from J, with 13 bases between. Per the germline V gene, CDR1 is SGHAT and CDR2 is FQNNGV. The CDR3 has 15 residues.

The chain recombines TRBV11-2 with TRBJ2-7; D remains unclear. This CDR3 has 13 amino acids. The V and J ends lost 0 bases and 1 base respectively, with 4 bases between them. Germline V gives CDR1 SGHAT, CDR2 FQNNGV. The CDR3 reads CASSLDDSYEQYF. Written as DNA, the CDR3 is TGTGCCAGCAGCTTAGATGATTCCTACGAGCAGTACTTC.

This clone was detected a few times. The chain employs TRBV2 and TRBJ2-7; 7 bases map to TRBD2. Losses at the gene ends were 8 bases for V and 4 bases for J; bases not matched to a gene: 14. The CDR3 loop spans 15 amino acids. Germline CDR1 is SNHLY and CDR2 is FYNNEI. This chain's CDR3 is CASEEGRGIKYEQYF. The CDR3 DNA follows: TGTGCCAGCGAAGAGGGGCGGGGGATTAAGTACGAGCAGTACTTC. Full variable domain (remainder filled in from reference TRBV2 and TRBJ2-7): EPEVTQTPSHQVTQMGQEVILRCVPISNHLYFYWYRQILGQKVEFLVSFYNNEISEKSEIFDDQFSVERPDGSNFTLKIRSTKLEDSAMYFCASEEGRGIKYEQYFGPGTRLTVT.

This clone turned up a few times. J is TRBJ1-4 and V is TRBV5-4; 8 bases are a match to TRBD1. Losses at the gene ends were 2 bases for V and 2 bases for J; bases not matched to a gene: 5. The V gene's germline CDR1 is SGHNT and CDR2 YYREEE (reference sequence). The length of the CDR3 is 16 residues. The CDR3 here is CASSFRGLGTNEKLFF. For the CDR3, the DNA is TGTGCCAGCAGCTTCAGGGGGCTTGGGACTAATGAAAAACTGTTTTTT.

Only a few counts were recorded for this clone. The rearrangement links TRBV4-1 to TRBJ2-4; D perhaps matches TRBD2 (5 bases). V was pared by 2 bases and J by 8 bases, with 13 bases between. The germline CDR1 and CDR2 sequences are MGHRA and YSYEKL. This CDR3 spans 14 amino acids. DNA for the CDR3: TGCGCCAGCAGCCAAAGATTGAGCGGAGACATTCAGTACTTC. Translation: CASSQRLSGDIQYF.

The chain carries TRBV29-1 and TRBJ2-7; the D gene is possibly TRBD1 (5 bases). The CDR3 extends over 13 amino acids. Germline V gene lookup returns CDR1 SQVTM and CDR2 ANQGSEA. With 2 bases removed from V and 0 bases from J, the gap between germline ends came to 8 bases. The CDR3 spells CSVEFDSSYEQYF. In DNA, the CDR3 is TGCAGCGTTGAATTCGACAGCTCCTACGAGCAGTACTTC.

The table lists this clone with a few counts. The chain combines TRBV5-6 with TRBJ1-1, with 11 bases identical to TRBD1. CDR1 is SGHDT and CDR2 is YYEEEE in the germline V gene. CDR3 length equals 14 residues. The V segment lost 3 bases and the J segment 4 bases; nucleotides outside the gene matches: 2. The CDR3 region has the DNA TGTGCCAGCAGCTGGGGACAGGGGGGCACTGAAGCTTTCTTT. Residues: CASSWGQGGTEAFF.

The chain employs TRBV4-1 and TRBJ2-5; 8 nucleotides agree with TRBD2. After removal of 0 bases from V and 4 bases from J, the junction contained 4 bases not matched to a gene. The V gene's germline CDR1 is MGHRA and CDR2 YSYEKL. The length of the CDR3 is 15 residues. The CDR3 reads CASSQERGGPETQYF. In DNA form, the CDR3 reads TGCGCCAGCAGCCAAGAACGGGGGGGCCCAGAGACCCAGTACTTC.

The chain's CDR3 is CATRNSSYNEQFF. The CDR3 DNA reads as TGTGCCACCAGGAATAGCTCCTACAATGAGCAGTTCTTC. V gene TRBV13 combines with J gene TRBJ2-1; D ambiguous. The germline V and J ends were trimmed by 10 bases and 0 bases, with 10 bases remaining between them. Germline V lookup: CDR1 PRHDT, CDR2 FYEKMQ (reference sequence). The CDR3 consists of 13 residues.

V gene TRBV25-1 combines with J gene TRBJ1-2; D possibly corresponds to TRBD1 (5 bases). The germline V and J ends were trimmed by 3 bases and 4 bases, with 12 bases remaining between them. Per the germline V gene, CDR1 is MGHDK and CDR2 is SYGVNS. This CDR3 has 14 amino acids. The CDR3 is CASSDLGDFYGYTF. CDR3 nucleotide sequence: TGTGCCAGCAGTGATTTGGGGGATTTCTATGGCTACACCTTC.

The genes are TRBV10-2 and TRBJ2-1, with a possible D match to TRBD2 (6 bases). The CDR3 consists of 12 residues. Trimming left V 3 bases short and J 10 bases short, with 10 bases between. Germline assignment: CDR1 WSHSY and CDR2 SAAADI. CDR3 sequence: CASSDAREEQFF. The CDR3 nucleotides are TGCGCCAGCAGTGATGCCCGGGAGGAGCAGTTCTTC.

This clone has more than one count but fewer than ten. The chain combines TRBV6-1 with TRBJ2-6; possibly TRBD2 for D (5 bases). V lost 4 bases to trimming and J lost 11 bases, with 15 bases between them. The CDR3 runs 14 residues. In germline, CDR1 is MNHNS, CDR2 SASEGT. The CDR3 DNA is TGTGCCAGCAGTGGTTCTTTGGAGGTAGACGTCCTGACTTTC. Encoded protein: CASSGSLEVDVLTF.

In this sample, this clone turned up a few times. V and J are TRBV12-2 and TRBJ1-4. TRBV12-2 is a recognized pseudogene. The CDR3 spans 15 residues. CDR3 region: CASRPHRRGGEKLFF. DNA of the CDR3: TGTGCAAGTCGCCCCCACCGACGGGGGGGGGAAAAACTGTTTTTT.

This clone has only one observation. J is TRBJ2-4 and V is TRBV30, with 8 bases identical to TRBD2. V was clipped by 1 base and J by 4 bases; unmatched bases: 12. CDR1 and CDR2 from the germline V gene are GTSNPN and SVGIG (reference sequence). This CDR3 contains 17 residues. This chain's CDR3 is CAWSAAPGSGVKNIQYF. The CDR3 DNA sequence: TGTGCCTGGAGTGCCGCCCCGGGTAGCGGGGTTAAAAACATTCAGTACTTC.

The genes are TRBV29-1 and TRBJ2-5; D perhaps matches TRBD2 (6 bases). The last part of the DNA fits TRBJ2-7 better; the J call may be wrong. Germline V gene data show CDR1 as SQVTM and CDR2 as ANQGSEA. CDR3 length equals 14 residues. In DNA form, the CDR3 reads TGCAGCGGTTGCGGGGTCGGGGGAACCTACGAGCAGTACTTC. This gives the protein CSGCGVGGTYEQYF.

The V gene is TRBV7-8, the J gene TRBJ2-7; 9 bases align to TRBD1. CDR1 is SGHVS, CDR2 FQNEAQ, per germline. V trimming: 4 bases; J trimming: 2 bases; junction bases outside the gene matches: 3. The CDR3 runs to 14 residues. The CDR3 region has the DNA TGTGCCAGCAGCTCGACAGGGGGTGCCTACGAGCAGTACTTC. This gives the protein CASSSTGGAYEQYF. The complete variable domain, with remaining parts taken from reference TRBV7-8 and TRBJ2-7, reads GAGVSQSPRYKVAKRGQDVALRCDPISGHVSLFWYQQALGQGPEFLTYFQNEAQLDKSGLPSDRFFAERPEGSVSTLKIQRTQQEDSAVYLCASSSTGGAYEQYFGPGTRLTVT.

This clone was recorded a few times. The chain employs TRBV7-9 and TRBJ2-7, with D unclear. V was clipped by 5 bases and J by 1 base, with 12 bases between them. The CDR3 totals 14 residues. Germline V gives CDR1 SEHNR, CDR2 FQNEAQ (reference sequence). CDR3 bases: TGTGCCAGCAGCCCATCCGGCGTGTCCTACGAGCAGTACTTC. Translating gives CASSPSGVSYEQYF.

This clone turned up a few times. As DNA, the CDR3 is TGTGCCTGGAGTGTAATATGGGGTAACACCGGGGAGCTGTTTTTT. This gives the protein CAWSVIWGNTGELFF. The chain links TRBV30 to TRBJ2-2, with unresolved D. V lost 0 bases to trimming and J lost 2 bases, with 10 bases between them. From germline, CDR1 is GTSNPN and CDR2 SVGIG (reference sequence). This CDR3 spans 15 amino acids. The whole variable domain, remainder taken from reference TRBV30 and TRBJ2-2, is SQTIHQWPATLVQPVGSPLSLECTVEGTSNPNLYWYRQAAGRGLQLLFYSVGIGQISSEVPQNLSASRPQDRQFILSSKKLLLSDSGFYLCAWSVIWGNTGELFFGEGSRLTVL.

This chain's CDR3 is CSVERTNTGELFF. CDR3 nucleotide sequence: TGCAGCGTTGAGCGTACGAACACCGGGGAGCTGTTTTTT. The chain joins TRBV29-1 to TRBJ2-2; D remains ambiguous. The germline V gene encodes CDR1 SQVTM and CDR2 ANQGSEA. The V and J ends lost 3 bases and 0 bases respectively, with 5 bases between them. The CDR3 extends over 13 amino acids.

The chain links TRBV4-2 to TRBJ2-2, with TRBD2 as a possible D gene (6 bases). Germline V lookup: CDR1 LGHNA, CDR2 YNFKEQ. The CDR3 length is 19 residues. V was pared by 2 bases and J by 4 bases, with 23 bases between. The DNA of the CDR3 is TGTGCCAGCAGCCAAAGCGTCATACGGGACTTCAGCCCCACCGGGGAGCTGTTTTTT. Amino acids: CASSQSVIRDFSPTGELFF.

The chain links TRBV5-1 to TRBJ2-1, with 11 nucleotides matching TRBD2. The germline gives CDR1 SGHRS, CDR2 YFSETQ. CDR3 length: 16 amino acids. Trimming removed 0 bases from V and 3 bases from J; junction bases left unmatched: 2. The CDR3 DNA is TGCGCCAGCAGCTTGGAACTAGCGGGGGTCTACAATGAGCAGTTCTTC. It translates to CASSLELAGVYNEQFF. Full variable domain (remainder filled in from reference TRBV5-1 and TRBJ2-1): KAGVTQTPRYLIKTRGQQVTLSCSPISGHRSVSWYQQTPGQGLQFLFEYFSETQRNKGNFPGRFSGRQFSNSRSEMNVSTLELGDSALYLCASSLELAGVYNEQFFGPGTRLTVL.

V and J are TRBV29-1 and TRBJ2-7; the match to TRBD1 covers 9 bases. Germline CDR1 and CDR2: SQVTM and ANQGSEA. J was trimmed by 2 bases and V by 7 bases; bases with no gene match: 18. There are 17 residues in the CDR3. DNA for the CDR3: TGCAGCGCCACGCCGGGGACAGGGATACAATCTGCCTACGAGCAGTACTTC. It specifies CSATPGTGIQSAYEQYF.

The V call is TRBV30, the J call TRBJ1-1, with 11 bases fitting TRBD1. The CDR3 is made up of 14 amino acids. Trimming took 0 bases from V and 6 from J; bases not matched to a gene: 3. Germline V gene sequence: CDR1 GTSNPN, CDR2 SVGIG (reference sequence). This chain's CDR3 is CAWSVDRGRAEAFF. DNA of the CDR3: TGTGCCTGGAGTGTGGACAGGGGGCGGGCTGAAGCTTTCTTT.

V usage is TRBV13 and J usage is TRBJ1-5, with D hard to call. V was shortened by 0 bases and J by 2 bases, with 5 bases between the two germline ends. CDR3 length: 14 residues. Germline V gives CDR1 PRHDT, CDR2 FYEKMQ (reference sequence). The CDR3 bases are TGTGCCAGCAGCTTAGGGGGAGGCAATCAGCCCCAGCATTTT. It specifies CASSLGGGNQPQHF.

The chain combines TRBV5-1 with TRBJ2-7; D uncertain. This CDR3 is built from 13 residues. Germline lookup yields CDR1 SGHRS and CDR2 YFSETQ. With 2 bases removed from V and 3 bases from J, the gap between germline ends came to 9 bases. The CDR3 coding sequence is TGCGCCAGCAGCTTTGGGGTAGGCTACGAGCAGTACTTC. Encoded protein: CASSFGVGYEQYF.